Listed here are 29 T cell receptor beta chains from one sample, sequenced in a study of graft-versus-host responses after intestinal transplantation. The data were produced by immunoSEQ multiplex PCR, yet TCRdb's version contains in-frame clones alone and is incomplete. Of some 13,000 clones listed, approximately 85% are singletons. The sequences come from PBMCs, collected after intestinal transplantation. The receptor source for this set is a human patient who received an intestinal transplant, so some T cells may come from the graft donor.

The gene calls are TRBV7-2 and TRBJ2-7; D is tentatively TRBD1 or TRBD2 (5 bases each). Germline CDR1 reads SGHTA; CDR2 reads FQGNSA. There are 17 residues in the CDR3. V shed 5 bases and J shed 0 bases, with 20 bases lying between them. CDR3 nucleotide sequence: TGTGCCAGCAGCATCGACGTAACGGGACGTTACTCCTACGAGCAGTACTTC. Translating gives CASSIDVTGRYSYEQYF.

This rearrangement joins TRBV5-1 to TRBJ2-1; 11 bases are a match to TRBD1. Germline V gene lookup returns CDR1 SGHRS and CDR2 YFSETQ. CDR3 length equals 15 residues. Trimming cost V 7 bases and J 2 bases; bases outside gene matches: 5. CDR3 in DNA: TGCGCCAGCTCAGGGGGACAGGGGGCCTACAATGAGCAGTTCTTC. This gives the protein CASSGGQGAYNEQFF. Supplemented by reference TRBV5-1 and TRBJ2-1, the full variable domain reads KAGVTQTPRYLIKTRGQQVTLSCSPISGHRSVSWYQQTPGQGLQFLFEYFSETQRNKGNFPGRFSGRQFSNSRSEMNVSTLELGDSALYLCASSGGQGAYNEQFFGPGTRLTVL.

The chain carries TRBV19 and TRBJ2-1; 10 positions match TRBD2. Germline V gives CDR1 LNHDA, CDR2 SQIVND (reference sequence). The CDR3 covers 16 residues. With V trimmed by 5 bases and J by 7 bases, 11 bases remained unmatched. Here the CDR3 DNA reads TGTGCCAGTAGTCCCTGGACTAGCGGTTTGAGGAATGAGCAGTTCTTC. Translated: CASSPWTSGLRNEQFF.

This chain's CDR3 is CASSLGYTGNTIYF. CDR3 nucleotides: TGCGCCAGCAGCTTGGGTTACACTGGAAACACCATATATTTT. The rearrangement joins TRBV5-1 to TRBJ1-3, with D unresolved. The V end was cut by 0 bases, the J end by 2 bases, with 6 bases between. Germline-derived CDR1 and CDR2 are SGHRS and YFSETQ. The CDR3 spans 14 residues.

The gene calls are TRBV30 and TRBJ2-2, with D unclear. Germline values: CDR1 GTSNPN, CDR2 SVGIG (reference sequence). V lost 0 bases to trimming and J lost 7 bases, with 3 bases between them. This CDR3 is 11 amino acids long. The CDR3 region is CAWSVSGELFF. The CDR3 nucleotides are TGTGCCTGGAGTGTTAGCGGGGAGCTGTTTTTT.

The chain combines TRBV4-2 with TRBJ2-1, with a possible D match to TRBD2 (5 bases). The CDR3 length is 16 residues. CDR1 is LGHNA, CDR2 YNFKEQ, per germline. The V gene lost 0 bases and the J gene lost 4 bases, with 13 bases spanning the gap. CDR3 DNA: TGTGCCAGCAGCCAAGAGGGAGCCCCTTTTTACAATGAGCAGTTCTTC. Amino acids: CASSQEGAPFYNEQFF.

The chain carries TRBV18 and TRBJ2-6, with 9 nucleotides matching TRBD2. There are 20 residues in the CDR3. V was clipped by 1 base and J by 9 bases; unmatched bases: 19. The V gene's germline CDR1 is KGHSH and CDR2 LQKENI. CDR3 bases: TGTGCCAGCTCACCACGAATGGGGGACCCTCTTAGCGGGAGCGGCAACGTCCTGACTTTC. Its translation is CASSPRMGDPLSGSGNVLTF.

This clone appeared once. The gene calls are TRBV6-4 and TRBJ2-3, with TRBD2 as a possible D gene (6 bases). The CDR3 runs to 14 residues. Germline values: CDR1 MRHNA, CDR2 SNTAGT. V was shortened by 4 bases and J by 4 bases, with 12 bases between the two germline ends. The DNA for the CDR3 is TGTGCCAGCAGTGGCGGGGATCCTGCAGATACGCAGTATTTT. The encoded protein is CASSGGDPADTQYF.

The chain carries TRBV28 and TRBJ2-7, with a possible D match to TRBD1 (5 bases). CDR1 and CDR2 (germline): MDHEN, SYDVKM. The CDR3 is made up of 12 amino acids. Deletions cut 3 bases from V and 6 bases from J, with 9 bases between. The CDR3, as DNA: TGTGCCAGCAGTTTCCGCCAGGGCGAGCAGTACTTC. Its translation: CASSFRQGEQYF. Combining the CDR3 with reference TRBV28 and TRBJ2-7 gives the whole variable domain DVKVTQSSRYLVKRTGEKVFLECVQDMDHENMFWYRQDPGLGLRLIYFSYDVKMKEKGDIPEGYSVSREKKERFSLILESASTNQTSMYLCASSFRQGEQYFGPGTRLTVT.

This chain joins TRBV9 and TRBJ2-6, with TRBD1 identical over 9 bases. The CDR3 contains 16 residues. From germline, CDR1 is SGDLS and CDR2 YYNGEE. Trimming took 3 bases from V and 2 from J; bases not matched to a gene: 3. The CDR3 reads CASSDHRGPGANVLTF. In DNA, the CDR3 is TGTGCCAGCAGCGATCACAGGGGGCCTGGGGCCAACGTCCTGACTTTC.

The chain links TRBV6-6 to TRBJ2-7; 10 bases map to TRBD1. The CDR3 runs 15 residues. V shed 5 bases, J shed 6 bases, and the junction held 10 bases outside the gene matches. Looked up from germline, CDR1 is MNHNY and CDR2 is SVGAGI (reference sequence). The CDR3 region has the DNA TGTGCCAGCAGTCAGGGACAGGGGCGACGGTCCGAGCAGTACTTC. Residues: CASSQGQGRRSEQYF.

The chain recombines TRBV7-9 with TRBJ2-1, with TRBD2 as a possible D gene (5 bases). There are 16 residues in the CDR3. V lost 7 bases, J lost 3 bases, and 19 bases lay in between. The V gene's germline CDR1 is SEHNR and CDR2 FQNEAQ (reference sequence). The chain's CDR3 is CASISTLASVYNEQFF. In nucleotides, the CDR3 is TGTGCCAGCATCTCCACTCTAGCTTCCGTCTACAATGAGCAGTTCTTC. Full variable domain (missing parts from reference TRBV7-9 and TRBJ2-1): DTGVSQNPRHKITKRGQNVTFRCDPISEHNRLYWYRQTLGQGPEFLTYFQNEAQLEKSRLLSDRFSAERPKGSFSTLEIQRTEQGDSAMYLCASISTLASVYNEQFFGPGTRLTVL.

The chain links TRBV10-3 to TRBJ1-1; D remains ambiguous. The germline gives CDR1 ENHRY, CDR2 SYGVKD. Deletions cut 10 bases from V and 1 base from J, with 13 bases between. The CDR3 runs to 13 residues. CDR3 nucleotide sequence: TGTGCCAGCGCTAGGACGGAGAACACTGAAGCTTTCTTT. Translated: CASARTENTEAFF.

V and J are TRBV10-2 and TRBJ2-7; no clear D gene. CDR1 WSHSY and CDR2 SAAADI come from the germline V gene. V gave up 1 base and J gave up 11 bases, with 12 bases separating them. The CDR3 is made up of 12 amino acids. The CDR3 protein is CASSELTPREYF. The CDR3 coding sequence is TGCGCCAGCAGTGAGTTAACCCCAAGGGAGTACTTC.

As concerns this clone: Other DNA variants within this sample encode the same CDR3. The gene calls are TRBV10-3 and TRBJ2-7, with 10 positions matching TRBD2. CDR1 and CDR2 (germline): ENHRY, SYGVKD. V lost 2 bases to trimming and J lost 6 bases; unmatched junction nucleotides: 4. This CDR3 is 14 amino acids long. The CDR3 DNA is TGTGCCATCAGTGAGAGGTCTAGCGGGAGCGAGCAGTACTTC. It translates to CAISERSSGSEQYF.

The chain is built from TRBV30 and TRBJ1-2; D gene unclear. Trimming stripped 0 bases from V and 8 bases from J, with 10 bases between. The CDR3 loop spans 12 amino acids. The germline CDR1 and CDR2 sequences are GTSNPN and SVGIG (reference sequence). The CDR3 reads CAWSVRVLGYTF. The CDR3 bases are TGTGCCTGGAGTGTAAGGGTTTTGGGCTACACCTTC.

The chain recombines TRBV9 with TRBJ2-1; TRBD2 matches at 16 bases. This CDR3 contains 18 residues. The junction had 10 bases not matched to a gene; V was cut back by 10 bases and J by 0 bases. Germline CDR1 SGDLS, CDR2 YYNGEE. CDR3 residues: CARGTSGRGGYSYNEQFF. The CDR3 coding sequence is TGTGCCCGAGGGACTAGCGGGAGGGGCGGCTACTCCTACAATGAGCAGTTCTTC.

This chain joins TRBV6-6 and TRBJ2-7; 7 bases align to TRBD1. J was trimmed by 3 bases and V by 9 bases; bases with no gene match: 5. Germline V gives CDR1 MNHNY, CDR2 SVGAGI (reference sequence). This CDR3 is 12 amino acids long. Here the CDR3 reads CAREQGSYEQYF. The CDR3 DNA follows: TGTGCCAGAGAACAGGGGAGCTACGAGCAGTACTTC.

The gene calls are TRBV27 and TRBJ2-1, with 7 bases lining up with TRBD1. The CDR3 length is 11 residues. Germline CDR1 MNHEY, CDR2 SMNVEV (reference sequence). Trimming cost V 7 bases and J 13 bases; bases outside gene matches: 7. The DNA of the CDR3 is TGTGCCAGCAATACCGGACAGGTTCAGTTCTTC. Amino acids: CASNTGQVQFF.

The chain couples TRBV29-1 to TRBJ1-5; no reliable D call. The germline gives CDR1 SQVTM, CDR2 ANQGSEA. V lost 6 bases to trimming and J lost 3 bases, with 12 bases between them. The CDR3 runs 13 residues. The CDR3 reads CSVGHAFNQPQHF. The DNA for the CDR3 is TGCAGCGTCGGGCACGCCTTCAATCAGCCCCAGCATTTT.

CDR3 nucleotides: TGCGCCAGCAGCTTCTGGGGGTCGAACACTGAAGCTTTCTTT. Its protein product is CASSFWGSNTEAFF. The J gene is TRBJ1-1, the V gene TRBV5-1; a weak D match, TRBD1 (5 bases). The CDR3 spans 14 residues. Germline V CDR1 and CDR2: SGHRS, YFSETQ. The V and J ends lost 2 bases and 1 base respectively, with 9 bases between them.

The count of this clone is one. The chain combines TRBV18 with TRBJ1-2; 9 bases are a match to TRBD1. With 3 bases clipped from V and 4 bases from J, the junction kept 6 bases outside the gene matches. CDR1 KGHSH and CDR2 LQKENI come from the germline V gene. The CDR3 has 15 residues. CDR3: CASSPRDREIYGYTF. CDR3 bases: TGTGCCAGCTCACCCCGGGACAGGGAGATCTATGGCTACACCTTC.

This rearrangement joins TRBV28 to TRBJ2-1, with D unclear. V dropped 6 bases and J dropped 8 bases, with 11 bases sitting between them. CDR3 size: 12 residues. Germline V gene sequence: CDR1 MDHEN, CDR2 SYDVKM. CDR3 sequence reads: CASSPATYEQFF. The CDR3 DNA reads as TGTGCCAGCAGCCCCGCAACATATGAGCAGTTCTTC.

The CDR3 coding sequence is TGTGCCAGCAGCTTAGCTTCTAGAGTCCGCACAGATACGCAGTATTTT. The encoded protein is CASSLASRVRTDTQYF. The rearrangement uses TRBV7-9 and TRBJ2-3, with D uncertain. From germline, CDR1 is SEHNR and CDR2 FQNEAQ (reference sequence). The CDR3 sequence is 16 residues long. The V and J ends lost 0 bases and 1 base respectively, with 11 bases between them.

The chain recombines TRBV21-1 with TRBJ2-7; the table's D call, TRBD1, has no DNA check behind it. TRBV21-1 is listed as a pseudogene. This CDR3 is 13 amino acids long. CDR3 in amino acids: CASSNETNYEQYF. The CDR3 DNA reads as TGTGCCAGCAGCAATGAAACAAACTACGAGCAGTACTTC.

This clone was picked up one time. V and J are TRBV6-4 and TRBJ2-3; 8 bases line up with TRBD2. This CDR3 comprises 15 residues. The germline V gene encodes CDR1 MRHNA and CDR2 SNTAGT. J lost 3 bases, V lost 4 bases, and 6 bases had no gene match. CDR3 region: CASSAAGDGTDTQYF. The CDR3 DNA reads TGTGCCAGCAGTGCAGCGGGAGATGGGACAGATACGCAGTATTTT.

The chain carries TRBV6-6 and TRBJ2-7; D gene ambiguous. The CDR3 consists of 11 residues. From germline, CDR1 is MNHNY and CDR2 SVGAGI (reference sequence). Trimming removed 5 bases from V and 3 bases from J, with 5 bases in between. The CDR3 DNA reads TGTGCCAGCAGTGCTAACTACGAGCAGTACTTC. Amino acid sequence: CASSANYEQYF.

The chain combines TRBV6-1 with TRBJ2-5; 10 nucleotides match TRBD1. CDR1 and CDR2 from the germline V gene are MNHNS and SASEGT. This CDR3 is 14 amino acids long. The V and J ends lost 6 bases and 2 bases, in that order; junction bases with no gene match: 3. CDR3 coding DNA: TGTGCCAGCAGCCGGGACAGGGGACAAGAGACCCAGTACTTC. It is translated as CASSRDRGQETQYF.

A note on this clone: Within the sample, other DNA sequences also encode this same CDR3. V is TRBV5-1 and J is TRBJ2-5, with no clear D. This CDR3 is 14 amino acids long. Germline-derived CDR1 and CDR2 are SGHRS and YFSETQ. V gave up 0 bases and J gave up 3 bases, with 9 bases separating them. The CDR3 protein is CASSLAREKETQYF. The CDR3 DNA sequence: TGCGCCAGCAGCTTGGCAAGAGAAAAAGAGACCCAGTACTTC.